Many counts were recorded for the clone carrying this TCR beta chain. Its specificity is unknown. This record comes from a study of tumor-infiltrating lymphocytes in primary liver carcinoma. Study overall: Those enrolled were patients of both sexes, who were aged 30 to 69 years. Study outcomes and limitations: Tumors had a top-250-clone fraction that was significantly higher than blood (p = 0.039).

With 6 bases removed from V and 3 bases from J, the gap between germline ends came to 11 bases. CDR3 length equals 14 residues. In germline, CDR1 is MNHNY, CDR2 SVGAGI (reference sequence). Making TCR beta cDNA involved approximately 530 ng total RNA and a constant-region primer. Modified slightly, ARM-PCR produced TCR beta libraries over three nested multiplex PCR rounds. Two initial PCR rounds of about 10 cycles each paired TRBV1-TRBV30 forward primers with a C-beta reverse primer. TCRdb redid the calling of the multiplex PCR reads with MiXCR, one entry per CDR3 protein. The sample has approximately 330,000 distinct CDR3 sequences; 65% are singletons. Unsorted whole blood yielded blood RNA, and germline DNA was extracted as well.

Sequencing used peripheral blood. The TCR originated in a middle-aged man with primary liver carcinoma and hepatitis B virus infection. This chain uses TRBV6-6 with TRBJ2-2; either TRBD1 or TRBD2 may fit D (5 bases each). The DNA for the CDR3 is TGTGCCAGCAGCACGGGACCATACACCGGGGAGCTGTTTTTT. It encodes CASSTGPYTGELFF.